Below are 9 T cell receptor beta chains sequenced from a single sample in a study of vaccination and CD4 T cells after COVID-19. Via MiXCR, TCRdb re-called the PCR reads, giving one row per CDR3 protein. The sample lists 15,000 to 17,000 distinct CDR3 sequences, around 69% seen once, with 0.95% to 1.2% in the top ten. Source: CD4+ T cells from blood, taken after SARS-CoV-2 vaccination. These receptors were taken from a human donor who had recovered from COVID-19.

This clonotype was counted between two and nine times. The chain has TRBV20-1 and TRBJ1-6; D may be TRBD1 (6 bases). The CDR3 covers 13 residues. In germline, CDR1 is DFQATT, CDR2 SNEGSKA (reference sequence). The V end lost 5 bases, the J end lost 10 bases, and 15 bases lay between the germline ends. Here the CDR3 reads CSALDSSRSPLHF. CDR3 nucleotides: TGCAGTGCTCTGGACAGTTCGAGGTCACCCCTCCACTTT.

This clonotype was observed a few times. This chain connects TRBV7-2 to TRBJ2-5; possibly TRBD2 for D (5 bases). V lost 6 bases and J lost 4, with 15 bases in between. Germline CDR1 SGHTA, CDR2 FQGNSA. The CDR3 loop spans 14 amino acids. This CDR3 is CASRGSGSAETQYF. For the CDR3, the DNA is TGTGCCAGCAGAGGGTCGGGGTCAGCAGAGACCCAGTACTTC.

V gene TRBV6-2 or TRBV6-3 combines with J gene TRBJ1-1; D is unresolved. The CDR3 runs to 14 residues. Deletions cut 8 bases from V and 0 bases from J, with 13 bases between. Per germline, CDR1 MNHEY and CDR2 SVGEGT. This CDR3 is CASCFRSMNTEAFF. The CDR3 DNA reads as TGTGCCAGCTGTTTTAGATCGATGAACACTGAAGCTTTCTTT.

This chain links TRBV7-2 with TRBJ2-5; TRBD2 might be the D (6 bases). The CDR3 is 15 residues long. CDR1 is SGHTA, CDR2 FQGNSA, per germline. V was cut by 1 base and J by 1 base, with 10 bases left in between. For the CDR3, the DNA is TGTGCCAGCAGCTTAGGGCGCGGGGTCCAAGAGACCCAGTACTTC. It yields the protein CASSLGRGVQETQYF.

This chain joins TRBV4-1 and TRBJ2-5; 8 bases agree with TRBD2. Germline V gene data show CDR1 as MGHRA and CDR2 as YSYEKL. J was trimmed by 6 bases and V by 0 bases; bases with no gene match: 9. The CDR3 runs 16 residues. CDR3 coding DNA: TGCGCCAGCAGCCAAGATTCCAGCGGGAGTTGGAAGACCCAGTACTTC. Translated: CASSQDSSGSWKTQYF.

The rearrangement links TRBV20-1 to TRBJ1-5; possibly TRBD1 for D (5 bases). From germline, CDR1 is DFQATT and CDR2 SNEGSKA (reference sequence). The ends were cut back, 3 bases at V and 6 bases at J, with 12 bases in the middle. The CDR3 consists of 13 residues. CDR3 coding DNA: TGCAGTGCTAGTGGGGGTTGGCTTCAGCCCCAGCATTTT. Translated, it gives CSASGGWLQPQHF.

The rearrangement joins TRBV20-1 to TRBJ1-5, with a weak D call TRBD1 (6 bases). This CDR3 region has 13 residues. Per germline, CDR1 DFQATT and CDR2 SNEGSKA (reference sequence). The V gene lost 1 base and the J gene lost 5 bases, with 9 bases spanning the gap. The CDR3 DNA reads as TGCAGTGCTAGAGGGGGGCTTGATCAGCCCCAGCATTTT. This encodes CSARGGLDQPQHF.

This CDR3 reads CSLEGPRNSPLHF. DNA of the CDR3: TGCAGTCTTGAGGGACCCCGGAATTCACCCCTCCACTTT. The gene calls are TRBV20-1 and TRBJ1-6; possibly TRBD1 for D (5 bases). Germline CDR1 is DFQATT and CDR2 is SNEGSKA (reference sequence). The CDR3 sequence is 13 residues long. Deletions cut 8 bases from V and 7 bases from J, with 15 bases between.

This clonotype came up once. The rearrangement uses TRBV20-1 and TRBJ1-5, with D perhaps TRBD1 (5 bases). Germline CDR1 reads DFQATT; CDR2 reads SNEGSKA (reference sequence). The CDR3 has 14 residues. Trimming cost V 1 base and J 6 bases, with 13 bases left between them. The CDR3 region has the DNA TGCAGTGCTAGAGCCCTAGCGGGGGGTCAGCCCCAGCATTTT. It codes for CSARALAGGQPQHF.